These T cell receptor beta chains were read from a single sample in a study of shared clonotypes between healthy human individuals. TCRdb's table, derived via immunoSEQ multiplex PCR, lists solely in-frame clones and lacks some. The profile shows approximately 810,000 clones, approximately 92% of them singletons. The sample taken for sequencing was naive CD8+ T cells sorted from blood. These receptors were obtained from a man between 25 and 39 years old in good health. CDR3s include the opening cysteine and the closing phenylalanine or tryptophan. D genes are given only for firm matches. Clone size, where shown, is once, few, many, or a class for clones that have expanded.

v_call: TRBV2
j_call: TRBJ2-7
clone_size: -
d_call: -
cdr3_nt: TGTGCCAGCAGTGGAATGTCAGGGCAGACCTACGAGCAGTACTTC
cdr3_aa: CASSGMSGQTYEQYF

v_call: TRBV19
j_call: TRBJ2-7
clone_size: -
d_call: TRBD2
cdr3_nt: TGTGCCAGTAGTATCCTAGCGGGAGGCTCCTACGAGCAGTACTTC
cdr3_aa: CASSILAGGSYEQYF

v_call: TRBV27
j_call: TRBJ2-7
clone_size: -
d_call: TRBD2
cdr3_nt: TGTGCCAGCAGTTTAGCAGCGGGGGGGCACGAGCAGTACTTC
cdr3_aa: CASSLAAGGHEQYF

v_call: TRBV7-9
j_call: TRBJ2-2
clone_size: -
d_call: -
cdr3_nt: TGTGCCAGCAGCTCGTACATATTGAACACCGGGGAGCTGTTTTTT
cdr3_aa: CASSSYILNTGELFF

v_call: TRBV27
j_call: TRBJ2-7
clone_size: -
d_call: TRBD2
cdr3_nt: TGTGCCAGCAGCGGACTAGCGGGAGTCTACGAGCAGTACTTC
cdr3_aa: CASSGLAGVYEQYF

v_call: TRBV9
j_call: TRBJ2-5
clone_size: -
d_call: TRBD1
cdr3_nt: TGTGCCAGCAGCGCCTGGGACAGGGTAGGGGAGACCCAGTACTTC
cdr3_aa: CASSAWDRVGETQYF

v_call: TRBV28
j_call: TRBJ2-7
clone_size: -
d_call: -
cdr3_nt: TGTGCCAGCAGTTCCTCGACGGAGAGCTCCTACGAGCAGTACTTC
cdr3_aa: CASSSSTESSYEQYF

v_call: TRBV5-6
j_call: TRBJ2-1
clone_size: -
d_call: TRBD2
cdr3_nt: TGTGCCAGCAGCTTGGGTAGCGGGCCCTACAATGAGCAGTTCTTC
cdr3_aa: CASSLGSGPYNEQFF

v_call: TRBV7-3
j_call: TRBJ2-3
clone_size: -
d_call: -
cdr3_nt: TGTGCCAGCAGCTTGTTTGGGACACCCACAGATACGCAGTATTTT
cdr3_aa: CASSLFGTPTDTQYF

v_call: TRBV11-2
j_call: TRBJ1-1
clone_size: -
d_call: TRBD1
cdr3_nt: TGTGCCAGCAGCTTGAGGCCGACAGGGGTGACTGAAGCTTTCTTT
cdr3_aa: CASSLRPTGVTEAFF

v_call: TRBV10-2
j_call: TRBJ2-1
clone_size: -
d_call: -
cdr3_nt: TGCGCCAGCAGTGAGCCGGGGACCACCTACAATGAGCAGTTCTTC
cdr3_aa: CASSEPGTTYNEQFF

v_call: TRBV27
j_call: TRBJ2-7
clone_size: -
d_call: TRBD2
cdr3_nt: TGTGCCAGCAGTTTATGGTCGGGAGGGCCGCTTTTCGAGCAGTACTTC
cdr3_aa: CASSLWSGGPLFEQYF

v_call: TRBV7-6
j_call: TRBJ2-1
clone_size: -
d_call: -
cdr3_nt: TGTGCCAGCAGCTTTAGGCAGGGAAATGAGCAGTTCTTC
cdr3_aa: CASSFRQGNEQFF

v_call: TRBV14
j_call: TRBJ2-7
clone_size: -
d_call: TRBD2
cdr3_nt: TGTGCCAGCAGCCTAGCGGGAGGATCCGAGCAGTACTTC
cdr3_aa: CASSLAGGSEQYF

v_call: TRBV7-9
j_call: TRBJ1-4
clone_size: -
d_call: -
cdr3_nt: TGTGCCAGCAGCTTTCCGCTGGGTGAAAAACTGTTTTTT
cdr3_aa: CASSFPLGEKLFF

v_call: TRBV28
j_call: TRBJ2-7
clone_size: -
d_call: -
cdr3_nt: TGTGCCAGCAGCCTTCGGACTCGCTCCTACGAGCAGTACTTC
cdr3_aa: CASSLRTRSYEQYF

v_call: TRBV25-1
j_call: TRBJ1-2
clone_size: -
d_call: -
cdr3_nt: TGTGCCAGCAGTGATCAGTTATCTAACTATGGCTACACCTTC
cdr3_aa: CASSDQLSNYGYTF

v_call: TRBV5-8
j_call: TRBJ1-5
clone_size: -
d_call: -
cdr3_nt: TGTGCCAGCAGCCTAAATCAGCCCCAGCATTTT
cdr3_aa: CASSLNQPQHF

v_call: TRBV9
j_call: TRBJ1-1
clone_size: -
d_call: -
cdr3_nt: TGTGCCAGCAGACCAGGGATTCATGTAGCTTTCTTT
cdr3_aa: CASRPGIHVAFF

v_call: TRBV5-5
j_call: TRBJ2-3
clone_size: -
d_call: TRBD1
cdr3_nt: TGTGCCAGCAGCGCTGACAGGGAATCAAGTCCCACAGATACGCAGTATTTT
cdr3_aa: CASSADRESSPTDTQYF

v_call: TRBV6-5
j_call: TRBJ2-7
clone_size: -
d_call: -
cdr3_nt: TGTGCCAGCAGTTATATGGACGAGCAGTACTTC
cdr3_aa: CASSYMDEQYF

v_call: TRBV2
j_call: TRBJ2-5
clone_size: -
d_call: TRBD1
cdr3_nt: TGTGCCAGCAGTGGAGGGACAGGGGCACCCCAAGAGACCCAGTACTTC
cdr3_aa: CASSGGTGAPQETQYF

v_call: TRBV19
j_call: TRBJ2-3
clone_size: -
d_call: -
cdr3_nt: TGTGCCAGTAGTTCGAACGTGCCTTCACCGGATACGCAGTATTTT
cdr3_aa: CASSSNVPSPDTQYF

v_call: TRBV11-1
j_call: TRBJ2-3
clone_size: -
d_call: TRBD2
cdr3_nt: TGTGCCAGCAGCCTAGGACTAGCGGGAGGGGATACGCAGTATTTT
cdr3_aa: CASSLGLAGGDTQYF

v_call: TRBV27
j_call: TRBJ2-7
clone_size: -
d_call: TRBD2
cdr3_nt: TGTGCCAGCAGTGTTAGTAGCGGGAGTCAAGACGAGCAGTACTTC
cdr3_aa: CASSVSSGSQDEQYF

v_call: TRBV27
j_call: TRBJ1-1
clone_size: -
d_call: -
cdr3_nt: TGTGCCAGCAGTTTCGCCCCCGGGACATTAGCTGAAGCTTTCTTT
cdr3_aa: CASSFAPGTLAEAFF

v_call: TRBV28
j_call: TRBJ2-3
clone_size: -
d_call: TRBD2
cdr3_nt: TGTGCCAGCAGTGTGGGGGGGGGAGATACGCAGTATTTT
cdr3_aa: CASSVGGGDTQYF

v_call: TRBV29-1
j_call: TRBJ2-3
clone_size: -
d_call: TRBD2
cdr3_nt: TGCAGCGCCCTAGGGACTAGCAGGGCAGTAGATACGCAGTATTTT
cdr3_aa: CSALGTSRAVDTQYF

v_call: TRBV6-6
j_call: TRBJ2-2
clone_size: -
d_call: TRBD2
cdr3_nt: TGTGCCAGCAGAAGGGACTATAACACCGGGGAGCTGTTTTTT
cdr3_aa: CASRRDYNTGELFF

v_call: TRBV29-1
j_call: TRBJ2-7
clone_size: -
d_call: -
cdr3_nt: TGCAGCGTTGGGACGTCGACATTCGAGCAGTACTTC
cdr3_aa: CSVGTSTFEQYF

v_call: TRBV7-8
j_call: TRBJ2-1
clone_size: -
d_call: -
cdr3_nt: TGTGCCAGCAGCCCCCAGCCTCCAGCGGAGCAGTACAATGAGCAGTTCTTC
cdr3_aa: CASSPQPPAEQYNEQFF

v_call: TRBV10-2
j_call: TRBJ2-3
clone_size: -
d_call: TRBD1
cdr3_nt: TGCGCCAGCAGGACAGGGTATGACACAGATACGCAGTATTTT
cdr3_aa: CASRTGYDTDTQYF

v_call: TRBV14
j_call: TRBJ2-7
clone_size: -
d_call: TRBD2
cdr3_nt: TGTGCCAGCAGCCAAGAAGCGGGATTCTACGAGCAGTACTTC
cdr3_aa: CASSQEAGFYEQYF

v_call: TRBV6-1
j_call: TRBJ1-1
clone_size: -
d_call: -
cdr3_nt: TGTGCCAGCAGTGAATGGTATCGGATGAACACTGAAGCTTTCTTT
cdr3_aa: CASSEWYRMNTEAFF

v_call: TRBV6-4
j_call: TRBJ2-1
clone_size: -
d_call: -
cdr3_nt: TGTGCCAGCAGTGTGACTAGTCTCGATGAGCAGTTCTTC
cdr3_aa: CASSVTSLDEQFF

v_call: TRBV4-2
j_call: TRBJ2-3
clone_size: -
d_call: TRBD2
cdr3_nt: TGTGCCAGCAGCCCAGCGGGGGGCGATACGCAGTATTTT
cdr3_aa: CASSPAGGDTQYF

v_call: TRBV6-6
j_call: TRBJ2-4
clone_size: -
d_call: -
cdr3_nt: TGTGCCAGCATCGAGGGTGCCAAAAACATTCAGTACTTC
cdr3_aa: CASIEGAKNIQYF

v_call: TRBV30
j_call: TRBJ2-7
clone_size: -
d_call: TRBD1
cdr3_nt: TGTGCCTGGAGTGTAAGGGACAGCTACGAGCAGTACTTC
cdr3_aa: CAWSVRDSYEQYF

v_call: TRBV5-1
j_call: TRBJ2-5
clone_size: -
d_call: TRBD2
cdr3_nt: TGCGCCAGCAGCTTGGTAGGCGGGAGTGGTGAGACCCAGTACTTC
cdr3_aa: CASSLVGGSGETQYF

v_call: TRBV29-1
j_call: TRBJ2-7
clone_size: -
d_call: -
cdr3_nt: TGCAGCGTCGAAGGGGGGGGGACGGATTCCTACGAGCAGTACTTC
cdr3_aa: CSVEGGGTDSYEQYF

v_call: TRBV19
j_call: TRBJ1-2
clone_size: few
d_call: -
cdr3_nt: TGTGCCAGTAGTACTGGGGACATGGGTAACTATGGCTACACCTTC
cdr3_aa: CASSTGDMGNYGYTF

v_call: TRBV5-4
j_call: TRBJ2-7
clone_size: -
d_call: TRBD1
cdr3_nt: TGTGCCAGCAGCTTCGCGACAGGGGGATACGAGCAGTACTTC
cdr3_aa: CASSFATGGYEQYF

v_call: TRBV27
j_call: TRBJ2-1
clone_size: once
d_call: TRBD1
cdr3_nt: TGTGCCAGCAGAATCGGGACAGTGGGGTACAATGAGCAGTTCTTC
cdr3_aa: CASRIGTVGYNEQFF

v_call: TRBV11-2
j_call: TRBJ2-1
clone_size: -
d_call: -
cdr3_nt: TGTGCCAGCCGCCTGCTGGGGGATGAGCAGTTCTTC
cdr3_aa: CASRLLGDEQFF

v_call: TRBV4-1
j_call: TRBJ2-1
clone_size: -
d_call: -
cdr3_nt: TGCGCCAGCAGCCAAGATCTTGTCGAGGTCTCCTACAATGAGCAGTTCTTC
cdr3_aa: CASSQDLVEVSYNEQFF

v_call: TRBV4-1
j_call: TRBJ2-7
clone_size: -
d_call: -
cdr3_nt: TGCGCCAGCAGCCAAGAATTGGCAGACTCCTACGAGCAGTACTTC
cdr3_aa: CASSQELADSYEQYF

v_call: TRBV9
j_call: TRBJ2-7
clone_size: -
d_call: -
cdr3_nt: TGTGCCAGCAGCGTAGGTGGGATAAACGAGCAGTACTTC
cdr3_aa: CASSVGGINEQYF

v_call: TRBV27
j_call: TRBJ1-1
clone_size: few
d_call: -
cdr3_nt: TGTGCCAGCAGTATAGGCGACAGAAGTGAAGCTTTCTTT
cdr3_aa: CASSIGDRSEAFF

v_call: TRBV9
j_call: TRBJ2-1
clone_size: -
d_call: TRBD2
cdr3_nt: TGTGCCAGCAGCGCGGGACTAGCGGGAGGGGTCTATGATAGTGAGCAGTTCTTC
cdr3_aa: CASSAGLAGGVYDSEQFF

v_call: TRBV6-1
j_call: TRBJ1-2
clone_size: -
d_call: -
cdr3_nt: TGTGCCAGCGACACCCCGGGGGGTACCCAGTATGGCTACACCTTC
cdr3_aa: CASDTPGGTQYGYTF

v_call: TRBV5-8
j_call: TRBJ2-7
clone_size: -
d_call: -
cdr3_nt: TGTGCCAGCAGCTATTCTGGGGGCAACTACGAGCAGTACTTC
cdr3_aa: CASSYSGGNYEQYF

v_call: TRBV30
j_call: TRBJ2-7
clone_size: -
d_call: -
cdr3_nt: TGTGCCTGGAGTGGCTTCACCTACGAGCAGTACTTC
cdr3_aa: CAWSGFTYEQYF

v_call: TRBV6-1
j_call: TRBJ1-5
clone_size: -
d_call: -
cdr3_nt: TGTGCCAGCAGTGAAGCAGAGGGGTTGATGGGCAATCAGCCCCAGCATTTT
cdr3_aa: CASSEAEGLMGNQPQHF